The T cell receptor (beta chain) under discussion was sequenced for a study of human T cells and chemical hapten exposure. Study at large: Patients received weekly diphenylcyclopropenone doses to the scalp throughout the approximately 23-week study. Across samples, TCR yields varied, mostly owing to small differences in pooled library volumes.

In the original workflow: Sequenced samples showed a median of around 96,000 TCRs each, with counts running from around 20,000 to 690,000. MiXCR was run by TCRdb on the RACE reads, yielding one entry per CDR3 protein. These V and J calls rely on TCRdb rather than the paper's analysis. Of 45,000 to 60,000 distinct CDR3 sequences in the sample, about a tenth were seen once. Germline V gene sequence: CDR1 DFQATT, CDR2 SNEGSKA (reference sequence). The CDR3 is 13 residues long. The time point here: patch test 1, 2 weeks after DPC sensitization. This sample's treatment: therapeutic diphenylcyclopropenone sensitization with weekly scalp DPC. About this clonotype: Its antigen is currently unknown. At one of its ends the junction is not consistent with the germline gene, which may arise from a read error.

Study-wide points: Large CDR3 similarity clusters arose significantly more often from expanded TCRs than from controls.

V usage is TRBV20-1 and J usage is TRBJ1-3, with D possibly matching TRBD1 (6 bases). The TCR originated in a woman aged 40 to 50 with alopecia areata. Some clones in this sample may be carry-over from other donors' samples. Sample: whole blood, taken in connection with sensitization to the hapten diphenylcyclopropenone (DPC). The CDR3 here is CSAAGVTGNTKYF. The DNA of the CDR3 is TGCAGTGCAGCAGGGGTTACTGGAAACACCAAATATTTT.